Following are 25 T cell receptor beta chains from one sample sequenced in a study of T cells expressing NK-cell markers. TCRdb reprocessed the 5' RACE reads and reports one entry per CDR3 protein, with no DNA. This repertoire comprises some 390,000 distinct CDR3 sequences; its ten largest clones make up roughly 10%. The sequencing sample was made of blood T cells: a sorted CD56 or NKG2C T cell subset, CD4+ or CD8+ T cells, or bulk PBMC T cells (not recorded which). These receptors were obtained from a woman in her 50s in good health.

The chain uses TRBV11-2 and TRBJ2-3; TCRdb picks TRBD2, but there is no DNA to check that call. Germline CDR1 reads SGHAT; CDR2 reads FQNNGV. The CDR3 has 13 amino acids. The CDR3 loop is CASSLVVERTQYF.

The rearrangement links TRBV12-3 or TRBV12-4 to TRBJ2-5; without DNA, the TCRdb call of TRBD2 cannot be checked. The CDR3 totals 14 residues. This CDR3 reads CASSFLAGVQTQYF.

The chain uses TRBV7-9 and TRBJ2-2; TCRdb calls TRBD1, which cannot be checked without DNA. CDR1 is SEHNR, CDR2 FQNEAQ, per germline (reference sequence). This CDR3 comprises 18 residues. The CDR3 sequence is CASSLHPEWGRRGGELFF.

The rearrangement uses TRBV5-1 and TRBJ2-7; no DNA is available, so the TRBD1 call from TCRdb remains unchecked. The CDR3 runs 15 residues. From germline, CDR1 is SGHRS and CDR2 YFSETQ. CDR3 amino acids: CASSLAGPTTYEQYF.

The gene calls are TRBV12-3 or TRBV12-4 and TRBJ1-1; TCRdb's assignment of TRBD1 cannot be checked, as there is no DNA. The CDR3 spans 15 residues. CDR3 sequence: CASTPYRGANTEAFF.

The CDR3 sequence is CASSQGQGSNEQFF. V usage is TRBV3-1 and J usage is TRBJ2-1; the TCRdb D gene call, TRBD1, has no DNA to confirm it. CDR1 LGHDT and CDR2 YNNKEL come from the germline V gene (reference sequence). CDR3 length equals 14 residues.

CDR3 region: CASDPGTLMTGELFF. The gene calls are TRBV6-6 and TRBJ2-2; TCRdb indicates TRBD1, and absent DNA this call remains unverified. The germline gives CDR1 MNHNY, CDR2 SVGAGI (reference sequence). The CDR3 loop spans 15 amino acids.

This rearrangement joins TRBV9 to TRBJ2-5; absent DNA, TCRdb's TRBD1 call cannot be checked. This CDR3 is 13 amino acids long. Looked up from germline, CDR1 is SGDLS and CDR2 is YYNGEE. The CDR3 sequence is CASNFEGEETQYF.

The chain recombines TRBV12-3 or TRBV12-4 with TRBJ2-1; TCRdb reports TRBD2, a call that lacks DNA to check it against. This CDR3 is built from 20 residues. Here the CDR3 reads CASSLGRLAGVSSSYNEQFF.

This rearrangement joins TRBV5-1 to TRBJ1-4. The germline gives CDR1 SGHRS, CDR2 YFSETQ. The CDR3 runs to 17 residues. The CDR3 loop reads CASRSDAGRAQHEKLFF.

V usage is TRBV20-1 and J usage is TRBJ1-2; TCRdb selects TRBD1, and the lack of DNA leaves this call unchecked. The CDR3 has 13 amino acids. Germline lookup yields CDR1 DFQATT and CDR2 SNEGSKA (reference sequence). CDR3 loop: CSAAGDSPRLYTF.

The CDR3 loop reads CASTKFRGSGNTIYF. J is TRBJ1-3 and V is TRBV6-5. The V gene's germline CDR1 is MNHEY and CDR2 SVGAGI. The CDR3 runs 15 residues.

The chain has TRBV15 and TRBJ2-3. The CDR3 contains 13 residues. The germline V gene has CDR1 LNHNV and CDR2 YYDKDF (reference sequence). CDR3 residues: CATSRERANTQYF.

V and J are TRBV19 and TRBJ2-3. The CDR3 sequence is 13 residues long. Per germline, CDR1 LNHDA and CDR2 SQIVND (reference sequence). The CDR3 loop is CASTDPSTDTQYF.

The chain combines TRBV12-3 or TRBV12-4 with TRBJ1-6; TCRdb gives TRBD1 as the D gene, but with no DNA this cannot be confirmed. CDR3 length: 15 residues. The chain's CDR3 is CASSLDSVVGSPLHF.

The CDR3 protein is CSATGVRDTEAFF. V and J are TRBV20-1 and TRBJ1-1; TCRdb's D call, TRBD1, is unchecked because there is no DNA. Germline CDR1 and CDR2: DFQATT and SNEGSKA (reference sequence). CDR3 length: 13 residues.

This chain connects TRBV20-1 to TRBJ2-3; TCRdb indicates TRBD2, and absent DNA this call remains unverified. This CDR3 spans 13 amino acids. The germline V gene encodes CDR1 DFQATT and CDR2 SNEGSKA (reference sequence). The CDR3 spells CSVTSGRSDTQYF.

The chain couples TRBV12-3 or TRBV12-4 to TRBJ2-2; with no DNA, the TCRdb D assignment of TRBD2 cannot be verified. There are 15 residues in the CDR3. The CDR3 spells CASSFSGGGTGELFF.

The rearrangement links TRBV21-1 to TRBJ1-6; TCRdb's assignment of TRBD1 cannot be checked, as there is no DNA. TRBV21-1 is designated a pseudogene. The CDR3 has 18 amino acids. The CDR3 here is CASSKDGAGGSKNSPLHF.

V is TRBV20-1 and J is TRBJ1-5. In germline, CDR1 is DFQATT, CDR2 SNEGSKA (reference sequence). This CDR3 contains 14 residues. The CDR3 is CSARVIGNNQPQHF.

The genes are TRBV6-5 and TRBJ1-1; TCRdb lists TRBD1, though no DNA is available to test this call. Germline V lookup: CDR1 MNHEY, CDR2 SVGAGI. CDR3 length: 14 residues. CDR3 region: CASQGTYQSSEAFF.

This CDR3 is CASSALVRGTDTQYF. This chain links TRBV5-6 with TRBJ2-3; the TCRdb call, TRBD2, lacks DNA for checking. There are 15 residues in the CDR3. The germline V gene encodes CDR1 SGHDT and CDR2 YYEEEE. Full variable domain (missing parts from reference TRBV5-6 and TRBJ2-3): DAGVTQSPTHLIKTRGQQVTLRCSPKSGHDTVSWYQQALGQGPQFIFQYYEEEERQRGNFPDRFSGHQFPNYSSELNVNALLLGDSALYLCASSALVRGTDTQYFGPGTRLTVL.

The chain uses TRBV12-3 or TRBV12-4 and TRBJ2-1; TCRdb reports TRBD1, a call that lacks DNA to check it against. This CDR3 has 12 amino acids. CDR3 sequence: CASRESSGEQFF.

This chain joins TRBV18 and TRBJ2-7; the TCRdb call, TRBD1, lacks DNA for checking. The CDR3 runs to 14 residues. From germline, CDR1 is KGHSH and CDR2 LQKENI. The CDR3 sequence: CASSQRGTGAEQYF. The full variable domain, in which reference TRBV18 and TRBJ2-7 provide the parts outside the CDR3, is NAGVMQNPRHLVRRRGQEARLRCSPMKGHSHVYWYRQLPEEGLKFMVYLQKENIIDESGMPKERFSAEFPKEGPSILRIQQVVRGDSAAYFCASSQRGTGAEQYFGPGTRLTVT.

CDR3 protein: CATSDDRLSTDTQYF. The chain has TRBV24-1 and TRBJ2-3. CDR3 length equals 15 residues. Germline CDR1 is KGHDR and CDR2 is SFDVKD.